This T cell receptor beta chain was found in a study of vaccination effects on CD4 cells after COVID-19 (dated by TCRdb to 2022 to 2024). At the level of the whole study: Each participant received two doses of an mRNA SARS-CoV-2 vaccine, either BNT162b2 or mRNA-1273. In a couple of convalescent patients, pre-vaccine samples were collected 16 days and one week ahead of the first dose, 142 and 148 days after COVID-19 diagnosis. The full study included fewer than eleven COVID-19 convalescent patients and a few SARS-CoV-2-naive healthy vaccine recipients. Cultures from other donors in the study were sequenced using the Oncomine TCR Beta short-read assay on an Illumina iSeq 100. In both COVID-19 convalescent patients and infection-naive vaccine recipients, the study compared SARS-CoV-2 spike-specific CD4+ TCR repertoires from before mRNA vaccination with those from after it.

The library was built by means of the immunoSEQ multiplex PCR assay. TCR beta CDR3 sequencing was performed on DNA from the cultured, isolated CD4+ T cells. In the source study's methods: Non-productive TCR sequences were discarded, and reads were trimmed to the CDR3 region, with only CDR3s of 7 or more amino acids retained. Antigen-specific clonotypes were identified with the MANAFEST web app by comparing expansion in peptide wells against reference cultures. Positive clones required FDR<0.05 expansion versus reference and all other wells, odds ratio above 5, and frequency above 0.1% in two replicate wells. Clonotypes significantly expanded in SARS-CoV-2 spike wells and in at least one common cold coronavirus spike condition were defined as cross-reactive. CDR3 similarity was assessed by Levenshtein distance with the stringdist R package, and unrooted trees were built with ape in R 3.6.1. TCRdb took over this immuneACCESS table, retaining in-frame rearrangements with V and J assigned. Such tables are incomplete; in checked studies, under half of the missing clones stem from an unresolved V gene, and the remainder is unexplained. That table is the source of V, J and clone size, and D and trimming were worked out from the DNA. For this sample there are 25,000 to 35,000 clones; about 72% appear just once. Around 30% of the sample goes to the ten largest clones.

Study-wide conclusions, independent of this receptor: Only a small number of convalescent patients were included, and no early post-infection timepoints were available, which limited the study. Both infection-induced and vaccine-induced clones contracted markedly at late post-vaccination timepoints, which is consistent with waning T cell responses. In convalescent patients, the post-vaccine spike-reactive repertoire consisted mainly of new vaccine-induced clones, largely distinct from infection-induced clones.

The germline V gene sets CDR1 to SGDLS and CDR2 to YYNGEE. Including the terminal cysteine and phenylalanine, the CDR3 comprises 13 residues. Just the 39-base CDR3 DNA is kept, in frame starting at base 1. V is shortened by 5 bases, J by 2 bases, and the region joining them spans 10 bases. This clone appeared a few times. No cognate antigen has been identified for it. One base away there is no much larger clone; base qualities are not given. In the ViraFEST assay, PBMC were stimulated with viral peptide pools, and TCR sequencing was then used to find antigen-specific CD4+ T cell clonotypes based on their expansion. After less than eleven days of culture, CD4+ T cells were isolated with the EasySep CD4+ T cell isolation kit. Convalescent patients had PCR-confirmed SARS-CoV-2 infection between March and December 2020, before Alpha, Beta and Delta variants emerged in the United States. Each well held over 1.5 million PBMC cultured in IMDM containing roughly 5% human AB serum, roughly 9.6 IU/ml IL-2 and gentamicin, along with about 9.3 ug/ml peptides. Half of the culture medium was replaced with fresh IL-2-containing medium on days 3 and 7. Unless noted otherwise, every peptide stimulation condition was grown in triplicate wells. PBMC were separated from whole blood using Ficoll-Paque Plus gradient centrifugation and were then either cryopreserved at -140C or used fresh. The QIAamp micro DNA kit was used to extract genomic DNA from the cultured CD4+ T cells.

The chain is encoded by TRBV9 joined to TRBJ1-2; the D segment could be TRBD1, given 6 matching bases. The receptor's source is a human donor who had a prior SARS-CoV-2 infection. Sequenced here: CD4+ T cells from PBMCs cultured with a peptide pool, sampled before COVID-19 vaccination. The DNA reads TGTGCCAGCAGATCGGACAGAAACTATGGCTACACCTTC. Translation gives CASRSDRNYGYTF.